Listed below are T cell receptor beta chains from one sample, sequenced in a study of T-cell reconstitution after alpha-beta-depleted transplantation in children. In TCRdb, the PCR reads were re-called with MiXCR into one record per CDR3 protein. Found here are around 100,000 distinct CDR3 sequences, 10% to 13% of them singletons; the top ten hold about 34%. This material consisted of PBMCs, taken before TCRalphabeta/CD19-depleted stem cell transplant. These receptors all come from a boy younger than 10 with acute lymphoblastic leukemia, due to receive a stem cell transplant. CDR3s include the opening cysteine and the closing phenylalanine or tryptophan. Fields, in order: clone size, V gene, J gene, D gene, CDR3 DNA, CDR3 protein. D genes are given only for firm matches. For some rows the clone size is stated as once, few or many, or as a class when expanded; others skip it.

>few|TRBV7-6|TRBJ2-7|TRBD1
TGTGCCAGCAGCCCCGGGACAGGTAAAGGCGAGCAGTACTTC
CASSPGTGKGEQYF
>few|TRBV15|TRBJ2-6|-
TGTGCCACCAGCAGAGCCAACGTCCTGACTTTC
CATSRANVLTF
>-|TRBV13|TRBJ2-5|-
TGTGCCAGCAGCTTAGGATACAGAAAGGGGGACCAAGAGACCCAGTACTTC
CASSLGYRKGDQETQYF
>-|TRBV25-1|TRBJ2-7|-
TGTGCCAGCAGCAGGGGCATGATGAAACCTACACACTCCTACGAGCAGTACTTC
CASSRGMMKPTHSYEQYF
>-|TRBV6-1|TRBJ1-3|TRBD1
TGTGCCAGCAGTGCCCCCGAGACAGGGTTTCGAAACACCATATATTTT
CASSAPETGFRNTIYF
>-|TRBV12-3/TRBV12-4|TRBJ2-1|-
TGTGCCAGCAGTTCTGGGAGGTTAAATGAGCAGTTCTTC
CASSSGRLNEQFF
>few|TRBV7-9|TRBJ2-2|-
TGTGCCAGCAGCACCGCGCCTGGGGCCACCGGGGAGCTGTTTTTT
CASSTAPGATGELFF
>-|TRBV20-1|TRBJ2-1|TRBD2
TGCAGTGCTGAACTAGCGGGAGGGCATAATGAGCAGTTCTTC
CSAELAGGHNEQFF
>few|TRBV20-1|TRBJ2-5|-
TGCAGTGCTAGAGGCGGGGACCCCGGGGAGACCCAGTACTTC
CSARGGDPGETQYF
>many|TRBV12-3/TRBV12-4|TRBJ2-1|-
TGTGCCAGCAGTTTGTGGGGACGCTCCTACAATGAGCAGTTCTTC
CASSLWGRSYNEQFF
>few|TRBV7-2|TRBJ1-5|TRBD1
TGTGCCAGCAGCTCCTTCCCGGGACAGGGGGCAGGCGGTCAGCCCCAGCATTTT
CASSSFPGQGAGGQPQHF
>-|TRBV11-1|TRBJ1-1|-
TGTGCCAGCAGCTTCACAAAATCAAACCGGCGGCAGGGTTACGGAGGAGCTTTCTTT
CASSFTKSNRRQGYGGAFF
>once|TRBV3-1|TRBJ2-1|TRBD2
TGTGCCTCCTGCCGAGGACTAGCGGGAGTAAATGAGCAGTTCTTC
CASCRGLAGVNEQFF
>-|TRBV15|TRBJ2-1|-
TGTGCCACCAGCAGAGATTTTGCGGGTAACAATGAGCAGTTCTTC
CATSRDFAGNNEQFF
>many|TRBV12-3/TRBV12-4|TRBJ2-2|TRBD2
TGTGCCAGCAGTGGGGGGGTAGCGGGGACCGGGGAGCTGTTTTTT
CASSGGVAGTGELFF
>-|TRBV20-1|TRBJ2-3|TRBD2
TGCAGTGCTAGAAGAGCGGGAGGCCCAGATACGCAGTATTTT
CSARRAGGPDTQYF
>many|TRBV3-1|TRBJ2-4|-
TGTGCCAGCAGCCAAGACACACACCTAGGGGTAGCCAAAAACATTCAGTACTTC
CASSQDTHLGVAKNIQYF
>-|TRBV28|TRBJ2-5|-
TGTGCCAGCAGTCCGACCAAACAGGGCGGAGAGACCCAGTACTTC
CASSPTKQGGETQYF
>many|TRBV5-1|TRBJ2-5|TRBD2
TGCGCCAGCAGCTTGTCTAGCGGGGAAGAGACCCAGTACTTC
CASSLSSGEETQYF
>-|TRBV7-9|TRBJ2-2|TRBD2
TGTGCCAGCAGCCCCCTGGGGCTAGCGGGAGGCACCGGGGAGCTGTTTTTT
CASSPLGLAGGTGELFF
>-|TRBV20-1|TRBJ2-1|TRBD2
TGCAGTGCCCCTAGCGGGAGGACCTACAATGAGCAGTTCTTC
CSAPSGRTYNEQFF
>few|TRBV12-3/TRBV12-4|TRBJ1-2|-
TGTGCCAGCAGTTTAAGGCCCACGGGCTACACCTTC
CASSLRPTGYTF
>many|TRBV5-1|TRBJ2-3|-
TGCGCCAGCAGCTTGGAGCGAGCGTCGGATACGCAGTATTTT
CASSLERASDTQYF
>few|TRBV7-3|TRBJ2-2|-
TGTGCCAGCAGCTTAACAGATTTTAACACCGGGGAGCTGTTTTTT
CASSLTDFNTGELFF
>-|TRBV30|TRBJ1-3|TRBD1
TGTGCCTGGAGTGGAGGCACAGGGGTCTCTGGAAACACCATATATTTT
CAWSGGTGVSGNTIYF
>many|TRBV7-7|TRBJ2-5|TRBD2
TGTGCTAGCGCCCCCGGGAGTGGGGGGGAAGAGACCCAGTACTTC
CASAPGSGGEETQYF
>many|TRBV4-2|TRBJ1-4|-
TGTGCCAGCAGCCTGGGACTGGGTAATGAAAAACTGTTTTTT
CASSLGLGNEKLFF
>many|TRBV7-3|TRBJ2-3|TRBD1
TGTGCCAGCAGCCCGCTCGGACAGGGGGCCGGAGATACGCAGTATTTT
CASSPLGQGAGDTQYF
>-|TRBV5-1|TRBJ2-2|-
TGCGCCAGCAGCGAACCTAGGGTGAACACCGGGGAGCTGTTTTTT
CASSEPRVNTGELFF
>few|TRBV5-1|TRBJ1-1|-
TGCGCCAGCAGCTGGGAACCTGGGGCTGGTGGCACTGAAGCTTTCTTT
CASSWEPGAGGTEAFF
>few|TRBV3-1|TRBJ1-6|-
TGTGCCAGCAGCCGGAGGGAAGCTGGTTCACCCCTCCACTTT
CASSRREAGSPLHF
>many|TRBV7-6|TRBJ2-7|-
TGTGCCAGCAGCCTAGTCCCAGGTACCTACGAGCAGTACTTC
CASSLVPGTYEQYF
>few|TRBV20-1|TRBJ2-6|TRBD2
TGCAGTGCTAGACCTAGCGGGTACTCTGGGGCCAACGTCCTGACTTTC
CSARPSGYSGANVLTF
>many|TRBV6-1|TRBJ1-1|-
TGTGCCAGCAGTCCCAGACAGACACCCACTGAAGCTTTCTTT
CASSPRQTPTEAFF
>-|TRBV20-1|TRBJ2-7|-
TGCAGTGCTAGCAATCACGTCCCAGGGGTTAAGAACGAGCAGTACTTC
CSASNHVPGVKNEQYF
>-|TRBV6-5|TRBJ2-7|TRBD2
TGTGCCAGCAGTTCCGGGACTAGCGGCTACGAGCAGTACTTC
CASSSGTSGYEQYF
>many|TRBV6-6|TRBJ2-7|TRBD1
TGTGCCGGTGGGACAGGGTCCTACGAGCAGTACTTC
CAGGTGSYEQYF
>few|TRBV5-1|TRBJ2-4|TRBD2
TGCGCCAGCAGCCCAGGTCTAGCGGGAGGTCGTGTTGGGTACATTCAGTACTTC
CASSPGLAGGRVGYIQYF
>-|TRBV6-1|TRBJ1-1|-
TGTGCCAGCACTCACCGGGGGGTAATCTCTGAAGCTTTCTTT
CASTHRGVISEAFF
>-|TRBV20-1|TRBJ2-3|-
TGCAGTGCTCACGAGAGGGACTGGGGGCACTATACGCAGTATTTT
CSAHERDWGHYTQYF
>few|TRBV28|TRBJ2-4|-
TGTGCCAGCAGTTTAGGGGGCGCGAACATTCAGTACTTC
CASSLGGANIQYF
>-|TRBV7-8|TRBJ2-3|-
TGTGCCAGCAGCGCCCGCCGGGCTATCTCCTCGGATACGCAGTATTTT
CASSARRAISSDTQYF
>-|TRBV11-2|TRBJ2-7|TRBD2
TGTGCCAGCAGCTTAGGGAGCGGGAGATACGAGCAGTACTTC
CASSLGSGRYEQYF